A selection of T cell receptor beta chains follows, all from one sample in a study of immune evolution from preneoplasia to lung adenocarcinoma. Sequencing was performed with immunoSEQ multiplex PCR; in TCRdb, only in-frame clones are kept and a portion is missing. This sample yields more than 8,000 clones, of which roughly four fifths are seen a single time; under 3.5% belongs to the top ten. The specimen was FFPE lung adenocarcinoma in situ tissue. Every receptor here comes from an older person with lung adenocarcinoma. Each CDR3 is given with its conserved first and last residue. A D gene is named only where the DNA matches it firmly. A clone size is listed for some rows: how often the clone was seen (once, few, many), or a class if it is expanded.

CDR3 protein: CASSLRGTNEKLFF
CDR3 DNA: TGTGCCAGCAGCTTGCGTGGGACTAATGAAAAACTGTTTTTT
V gene: TRBV5-4
D gene: NA
clone size: large
J gene: TRBJ1-4

CDR3 protein: CASRGTGIHEQYF
CDR3 DNA: TGTGCCAGCCGAGGGACAGGGATCCACGAGCAGTACTTC
V gene: TRBV6-1
D gene: TRBD1
clone size: NA
J gene: TRBJ2-7

CDR3 protein: CASSGGLSLWGQTQYF
CDR3 DNA: TGTGCCAGCAGTGGAGGGTTGAGCCTTTGGGGACAGACCCAGTACTTC
V gene: TRBV6-1
D gene: NA
clone size: NA
J gene: TRBJ2-5

CDR3 protein: CASNRDRDSPLHF
CDR3 DNA: TGTGCCAGCAACCGGGACAGGGATTCACCCCTCCACTTT
V gene: TRBV6-1
D gene: TRBD1
clone size: NA
J gene: TRBJ1-6

CDR3 protein: CASSLFGGGYTF
CDR3 DNA: TGTGCCAGCAGCTTGTTTGGCGGTGGCTACACCTTC
V gene: TRBV5-6
D gene: NA
clone size: once
J gene: TRBJ1-2

CDR3 protein: CASSQSRLRSYEQYF
CDR3 DNA: TGTGCCAGCAGCCAAAGTCGACTCCGCTCCTACGAGCAGTACTTC
V gene: TRBV4-2
D gene: NA
clone size: NA
J gene: TRBJ2-7

CDR3 protein: CASSRGQGLTTTNEKLFF
CDR3 DNA: TGTGCCAGCAGCCGCGGACAGGGCCTCACAACAACTAATGAAAAACTGTTTTTT
V gene: TRBV7-9
D gene: TRBD1
clone size: NA
J gene: TRBJ1-4

CDR3 protein: CAIRPQAPGELFF
CDR3 DNA: TGTGCCATCAGACCTCAGGCTCCCGGGGAGCTGTTTTTT
V gene: TRBV10-3
D gene: NA
clone size: NA
J gene: TRBJ2-2

CDR3 protein: CASSIGPAGGGRRGYEQYF
CDR3 DNA: TGTGCCAGTAGTATTGGCCCCGCGGGAGGGGGCAGGCGAGGCTACGAGCAGTACTTC
V gene: TRBV19
D gene: TRBD2
clone size: few
J gene: TRBJ2-7

CDR3 protein: CASMESHSGNTIYF
CDR3 DNA: TGTGCCAGCATGGAGTCGCACTCTGGAAACACCATATATTTT
V gene: TRBV7-6
D gene: NA
clone size: NA
J gene: TRBJ1-3

CDR3 protein: CAWRDADRGRNQPQHF
CDR3 DNA: TGTGCCTGGAGAGACGCGGACAGGGGACGCAATCAGCCCCAGCATTTT
V gene: TRBV30
D gene: TRBD1
clone size: NA
J gene: TRBJ1-5

CDR3 protein: CASSRLTYQRETQYF
CDR3 DNA: TGTGCCAGCTCCCGTCTGACATACCAGAGGGAGACCCAGTACTTC
V gene: TRBV18
D gene: NA
clone size: few
J gene: TRBJ2-5

CDR3 protein: CASSWIGGYTF
CDR3 DNA: TGTGCCAGCAGTTGGATTGGTGGCTACACCTTC
V gene: TRBV28
D gene: NA
clone size: NA
J gene: TRBJ1-2

CDR3 protein: CASSPFGNEQFF
CDR3 DNA: TGTGCCAGCAGCCCCTTTGGGAATGAGCAGTTCTTC
V gene: TRBV13
D gene: NA
clone size: few
J gene: TRBJ2-1

CDR3 protein: CASSPRGQADTGELFF
CDR3 DNA: TGTGCCAGCAGCCCCCGGGGACAGGCCGACACCGGGGAGCTGTTTTTT
V gene: TRBV7-3
D gene: TRBD1
clone size: NA
J gene: TRBJ2-2

CDR3 protein: CASRYGQGLSMNTEAFF
CDR3 DNA: TGCGCCAGCAGATACGGACAGGGACTATCCATGAACACTGAAGCTTTCTTT
V gene: TRBV5-1
D gene: TRBD1
clone size: NA
J gene: TRBJ1-1

CDR3 protein: CASSIEGNTEAFF
CDR3 DNA: TGTGCCAGTAGTATAGAAGGGAACACTGAAGCTTTCTTT
V gene: TRBV19
D gene: NA
clone size: NA
J gene: TRBJ1-1

CDR3 protein: CASSPRGTTNTEAFF
CDR3 DNA: TGCGCCAGCAGCCCAAGGGGGACAACGAACACTGAAGCTTTCTTT
V gene: TRBV5-1
D gene: NA
clone size: NA
J gene: TRBJ1-1

CDR3 protein: CASSTQASTQPQHF
CDR3 DNA: TGTGCCAGCAGCACGCAGGCCAGTACCCAGCCCCAGCATTTT
V gene: TRBV6-6
D gene: NA
clone size: NA
J gene: TRBJ1-5

CDR3 protein: CASSDGFRGLQPQHF
CDR3 DNA: TGTGCCAGCAGTGATGGGTTCAGGGGGCTTCAGCCCCAGCATTTT
V gene: TRBV6-1
D gene: TRBD1
clone size: NA
J gene: TRBJ1-5

CDR3 protein: CASSPGTGARADTQYF
CDR3 DNA: TGTGCCAGCTCACCGGGGACAGGGGCCCGAGCAGATACGCAGTATTTT
V gene: TRBV18
D gene: TRBD1
clone size: NA
J gene: TRBJ2-3

CDR3 protein: CASSSSGVSPLHF
CDR3 DNA: TGTGCCAGCAGCTCCTCAGGGGTATCACCCCTCCACTTT
V gene: TRBV11-3
D gene: NA
clone size: NA
J gene: TRBJ1-6

CDR3 protein: CASSFSNNQPQHF
CDR3 DNA: TGTGCCAGCAGCTTTTCAAATAATCAGCCCCAGCATTTT
V gene: TRBV7-2
D gene: NA
clone size: NA
J gene: TRBJ1-5

CDR3 protein: CASSLSLPGDTEAFF
CDR3 DNA: TGCGCCAGCAGCCTATCCTTGCCGGGAGACACTGAAGCTTTCTTT
V gene: TRBV5-1
D gene: NA
clone size: NA
J gene: TRBJ1-1

CDR3 protein: CASSRWEGNEQFF
CDR3 DNA: TGTGCCAGCAGCCGATGGGAAGGCAATGAGCAGTTCTTC
V gene: TRBV4-2
D gene: NA
clone size: few
J gene: TRBJ2-1

CDR3 protein: CAWRNGGAYNSPLHF
CDR3 DNA: TGTGCCTGGAGAAATGGGGGCGCCTATAATTCACCCCTCCACTTT
V gene: TRBV30
D gene: NA
clone size: NA
J gene: TRBJ1-6

CDR3 protein: CAISESRTGGAYEQYF
CDR3 DNA: TGTGCCATCAGTGAGTCGAGGACGGGGGGGGCCTACGAGCAGTACTTC
V gene: TRBV10-3
D gene: TRBD2
clone size: NA
J gene: TRBJ2-7

CDR3 protein: CASSLYDRDVLTF
CDR3 DNA: TGCGCCAGCAGCTTGTATGACAGGGACGTCCTGACTTTC
V gene: TRBV5-1
D gene: TRBD1
clone size: NA
J gene: TRBJ2-6

CDR3 protein: CASSPGDFSYEQYF
CDR3 DNA: TGTGCCAGTAGTCCAGGGGACTTCTCCTACGAGCAGTACTTC
V gene: TRBV19
D gene: NA
clone size: NA
J gene: TRBJ2-7

CDR3 protein: CASSPQWGPNEKLFF
CDR3 DNA: TGCGCCAGCAGCCCCCAGTGGGGACCTAATGAAAAACTGTTTTTT
V gene: TRBV5-1
D gene: NA
clone size: NA
J gene: TRBJ1-4

CDR3 protein: CASSLSGNSYNEQFF
CDR3 DNA: TGTGCCAGCAGCCTTAGCGGGAACTCCTACAATGAGCAGTTCTTC
V gene: TRBV9
D gene: TRBD2
clone size: NA
J gene: TRBJ2-1

CDR3 protein: CASSEGGLTEAFF
CDR3 DNA: TGTGCCAGTAGTGAAGGGGGCTTAACTGAAGCTTTCTTT
V gene: TRBV19
D gene: TRBD1
clone size: few
J gene: TRBJ1-1